This T cell receptor (beta chain) comes out of a study of T cell repertoires in cytomegalovirus infection. Study-wide results and limits: Dominant in the ex vivo response were TCR beta clonotypes restricted by HLA-C and specific for CMV.

Germline values: CDR1 SNHLY, CDR2 FYNNEI. The CDR3 loop spans 15 amino acids. Losses at the gene ends were 8 bases for V and 5 bases for J; bases not matched to a gene: 12. One entry per CDR3 protein, called by TCRdb with MiXCR from the reads. The sample lists 170,000 or so distinct CDR3 sequences, 15% to 20% occurring once. This clonotype was detected only a few times. Its specificity is not known. V and J are TRBV2 and TRBJ2-3; 8 bases fit TRBD2. Material: CD8+ T cells from PBMCs. This clonotype originated in a human donor in good health (CMV status not recorded). Some clones in this sample may be carry-over from other donors' samples. This CDR3 is CASRVRGAGRDTQYF. As DNA, the CDR3 is TGTGCCAGCCGGGTGCGGGGGGCCGGGAGAGATACGCAGTATTTT.